This T cell receptor beta chain was profiled in a study of blood T cell repertoires in COVID-19. Background on the study: COVID-19 samples from acute and convalescent phases originated in the United States, Italy and Spain. In each case, the material was cDNA or gDNA derived from T cells, B-cell-depleted T cells, or PBMCs.

CDR1 and CDR2 (germline): SNHLY, FYNNEI. The CDR3 spans 13 residues. Trimming took 8 bases from V and 4 from J; bases not matched to a gene: 6. Per the original methods: How many nucleated cells were present was estimated from reference gene primer amplification. Data came from immunoSEQ multiplex PCR; TCRdb stores just in-frame clones and leaves some out. The DNA gave D and trimming, while V, J and clone size come from that table. The data show tens of thousands of clones, around 89% seen once. This clone has only one observation. The clonotype originates from a woman aged 55-69 years with active COVID-19. The genes are TRBV2 and TRBJ1-2, with 8 bases aligning to TRBD1. Sequenced sample: peripheral blood. This chain's CDR3 is CASAPDRVYGYTF. DNA for the CDR3: TGTGCCAGCGCCCCGGACAGGGTCTATGGCTACACCTTC.